This T cell receptor (beta chain) was captured in a study of immune evolution from preneoplasia to lung adenocarcinoma. V lost 4 bases to trimming and J lost 0 bases, with 14 bases between them. Germline values: CDR1 SGHRS, CDR2 YFSETQ. The CDR3 is made up of 16 amino acids. Measured with immunoSEQ multiplex PCR; TCRdb has only the in-frame clones, and not every one. The table shows 35,000 to 40,000 clones, with 74% occurring only once. This clonotype was sampled from a person aged 55-75 years with lung adenocarcinoma. Specimen: FFPE invasive lung adenocarcinoma tissue. The chain has TRBV5-1 and TRBJ2-4, with D possibly TRBD1 on 6 matching bases. The CDR3 DNA reads TGCGCCAGCAGCGGAGATCAACAGGGAGCCAAAAACATTCAGTACTTC. Amino acids: CASSGDQQGAKNIQYF.